This T cell receptor beta chain was recorded in a study of tumor and adjacent non-tumor tissue in lung cancer. Broader study findings: Normal lung showed higher cumulative top 100 clone frequency than tumor.

The library came from three nested PCR rounds adapted from ARM-PCR protocols. TCRdb recomputed calls from the multiplex PCR reads with MiXCR, one row per CDR3 protein. This sample carries more than 75,000 distinct CDR3 sequences, 75% to 90% of them seen once, and the ten largest clones take 10% to 15%. The CDR3 contains 13 residues. V shed 9 bases and J shed 15 bases, with 23 bases lying between them. Germline CDR1 and CDR2: KGHSH and LQKENI. No cell sorting was done before RNA was extracted from the tissue. On this clonotype: What it recognizes is unknown.

The sequencing input was lung tumor tissue. This TCR came from a woman between 45 and 60 years old with non-small cell lung cancer. This chain joins TRBV18 and TRBJ2-2, with D perhaps being TRBD1 or TRBD2 (5 bases each). This chain's CDR3 is CARSPGPDGELFF. CDR3 nucleotides: TGTGCCAGGTCGCCGGGGCCGGACGGCGAGTTGTTTTTT.